The 29 T cell receptor beta chains below come from one sample, sequenced in a study of cytomegalovirus exposure and HLA in healthy donors. Primers included in the PCR were 60 Vbeta and 13 Jbeta primers. Profiling relied on immunoSEQ multiplex PCR, and the TCRdb table lists in-frame clones only, not all of them. The profile covers around 100,000 clones, with around 76% appearing a single time and 3% to 4.5% taken by the ten largest. The sequenced material came from PBMCs. Receptors originate from a woman aged 50 to 65 in good health and CMV-seropositive.

The gene calls are TRBV4-1 and TRBJ2-3, with 9 bases aligning to TRBD2. The CDR3 spans 20 residues. V shed 0 bases, J shed 0 bases, and the junction held 13 bases outside the gene matches. Germline CDR1 is MGHRA and CDR2 is YSYEKL. CDR3 nucleotides: TGCGCCAGCAGCCAAGAAACCCTAGCGGGGATGATTTCTAGCACAGATACGCAGTATTTT. The encoded protein is CASSQETLAGMISSTDTQYF.

The V gene is TRBV7-2, the J gene TRBJ2-7; weak D call: TRBD1 (5 bases). Germline assignment: CDR1 SGHTA and CDR2 FQGNSA. Trimming took 5 bases from V and 5 from J, leaving 7 bases between them. CDR3 length equals 11 residues. CDR3 coding DNA: TGTGCCAGCAGCCCCAGGGACGAGCAGTACTTC. It translates to CASSPRDEQYF. The full variable domain, with the rest looked up from reference TRBV7-2 and TRBJ2-7, is GAGVSQSPSNKVTEKGKDVELRCDPISGHTALYWYRQSLGQGLEFLIYFQGNSAPDKSGLPSDRFSAERTGGSVSTLTIQRTQQEDSAVYLCASSPRDEQYFGPGTRLTVT.

The chain joins TRBV7-8 to TRBJ1-5; D is perhaps TRBD1 (5 bases). Germline values: CDR1 SGHVS, CDR2 FQNEAQ. This CDR3 is 17 amino acids long. The V end lost 0 bases, the J end lost 2 bases, and 14 bases lay between the germline ends. Here the CDR3 reads CASSLAGGLRGNQPQHF. The CDR3 nucleotides are TGTGCCAGCAGCTTAGCGGGGGGGTTGCGGGGCAATCAGCCCCAGCATTTT.

Here the CDR3 DNA reads TGTGCCATCAGTGATCCGGGACTAGCGGGGGGGTACAATGAGCAGTTCTTC. Protein product: CAISDPGLAGGYNEQFF. The chain combines TRBV10-3 with TRBJ2-1, with TRBD2 identical over 16 bases. The CDR3 consists of 17 residues. The ends lost 3 bases at V and 4 bases at J; junction bases unmatched: 3. The germline V gene has CDR1 ENHRY and CDR2 SYGVKD.

The V gene is TRBV19, the J gene TRBJ1-6, with TRBD1 identical over 7 bases. The CDR3 covers 13 residues. Germline V gives CDR1 LNHDA, CDR2 SQIVND (reference sequence). J was trimmed by 5 bases and V by 9 bases; bases with no gene match: 4. CDR3 DNA sequence: TGTGCCAGCAACAGGGGAGATAATTCACCCCTCCACTTT. Translating gives CASNRGDNSPLHF. Based on the CDR3 plus reference TRBV19 and TRBJ1-6, the full variable domain is DGGITQSPKYLFRKEGQNVTLSCEQNLNHDAMYWYRQDPGQGLRLIYYSQIVNDFQKGDIAEGYSVSREKKESFPLTVTSAQKNPTAFYLCASNRGDNSPLHFGNGTRLTVT.

The chain joins TRBV7-8 to TRBJ1-1, with TRBD1 matching over 7 bases. CDR3 size: 13 residues. Looked up from germline, CDR1 is SGHVS and CDR2 is FQNEAQ. V lost 10 bases, J lost 3 bases, and 8 bases stayed unmatched. The CDR3, as DNA: TGTGCCACTTTACAGGGGCGGGACACTGAAGCTTTCTTT. Translated: CATLQGRDTEAFF.

The V gene is TRBV7-6, the J gene TRBJ1-1, with TRBD1 as a possible D gene (5 bases). This CDR3 contains 13 residues. Trimming stripped 5 bases from V and 4 bases from J, with 11 bases between. Germline V gives CDR1 SGHVS, CDR2 FNYEAQ. The CDR3 DNA reads as TGTGCCAGCAGCGGAAAGGGGTTCACTGAAGCTTTCTTT. Translating it yields CASSGKGFTEAFF. The whole variable domain, filled in from reference TRBV7-6 and TRBJ1-1, reads GAGVSQSPRYKVTKRGQDVALRCDPISGHVSLYWYRQALGQGPEFLTYFNYEAQQDKSGLPNDRFSAERPEGSISTLTIQRTEQRDSAMYRCASSGKGFTEAFFGQGTRLTVV.

The genes are TRBV18 and TRBJ2-3; D gene ambiguous. Germline CDR1 KGHSH, CDR2 LQKENI. This CDR3 comprises 14 residues. V shed 1 base and J shed 0 bases, with 5 bases lying between them. The CDR3: CASSPLRSTDTQYF. DNA of the CDR3: TGTGCCAGCTCACCACTGCGTAGCACAGATACGCAGTATTTT.

This chain joins TRBV5-5 and TRBJ1-5; the match to TRBD1 covers 7 bases. V shed 4 bases and J 4 bases; nucleotides not matched to a gene: 5. The germline CDR1 and CDR2 sequences are SGHKS and YYEKEE (reference sequence). The CDR3 totals 14 residues. CDR3 residues: CASSTDRANQPQHF. In DNA form, the CDR3 reads TGTGCCAGCAGCACCGACAGGGCTAATCAGCCCCAGCATTTT.

The J gene is TRBJ2-5, the V gene TRBV30; D perhaps matches TRBD2 (5 bases). V lost 5 bases and J lost 7, with 17 bases in between. Germline V CDR1 and CDR2: GTSNPN, SVGIG (reference sequence). This CDR3 spans 13 amino acids. The CDR3 reads CAWAFDTGGTQYF. The CDR3 DNA reads as TGTGCCTGGGCGTTCGATACCGGAGGGACCCAGTACTTC.

This chain links TRBV30 with TRBJ1-2, with TRBD1 identical over 12 bases. J lost 8 bases, V lost 0 bases, and 1 base had no gene match. The CDR3 is 13 residues long. Germline V gene lookup returns CDR1 GTSNPN and CDR2 SVGIG (reference sequence). The CDR3 DNA reads as TGTGCCTGGAGTGTTGGGACAGGGGGCGGCTACACCTTC. It specifies CAWSVGTGGGYTF.

This clone was counted a single time. V and J are TRBV7-9 and TRBJ2-3; the D is unclear. V dropped 4 bases and J dropped 2 bases, with 16 bases sitting between them. The V gene's germline CDR1 is SEHNR and CDR2 FQNEAQ (reference sequence). The CDR3 length is 16 residues. The CDR3 coding sequence is TGTGCCAGCAGCTCCCGATCGTCCAGGTCCACAGATACGCAGTATTTT. Translation: CASSSRSSRSTDTQYF.

V and J are TRBV13 and TRBJ2-5, with TRBD1 matching over 8 bases. This CDR3 has 16 amino acids. CDR1 and CDR2 (germline): PRHDT, FYEKMQ (reference sequence). J gave up 5 bases and V 4 bases, and 12 bases lay outside the gene matches. The CDR3 DNA reads TGTGCCAGCAGCTCCTCCTATGACAGGGGTCTCGAGACCCAGTACTTC. Translated: CASSSSYDRGLETQYF.

The genes are TRBV9 and TRBJ2-3; weak D call: TRBD1 (6 bases). The CDR3 extends over 13 amino acids. V lost 4 bases, J lost 5 bases, and 11 bases lay in between. Germline V gene data show CDR1 as SGDLS and CDR2 as YYNGEE. The CDR3 spells CASSRGGGDTQYF. The CDR3 bases are TGTGCCAGCAGCCGAGGGGGTGGAGATACGCAGTATTTT.

The chain joins TRBV6-5 to TRBJ2-3; D perhaps matches TRBD2 (7 bases). Germline assignment: CDR1 MNHEY and CDR2 SVGAGI. Between the trimmed V and J ends, which lost 6 bases and 1 base, there was a span of 8 bases. The CDR3 consists of 13 residues. The DNA of the CDR3 is TGTGCCAGCAGGCGGGGGCGCACAGATACGCAGTATTTT. Translation: CASRRGRTDTQYF.

V gene TRBV18 combines with J gene TRBJ2-1; 8 bases match TRBD2. The trim removed 6 bases at V and 7 bases at J, leaving 14 bases unmatched. The CDR3 runs 16 residues. Germline loops: CDR1 KGHSH, CDR2 LQKENI. As DNA, the CDR3 is TGTGCCAGCTCTCCTTCCGGGACTAGTGTACTTAATGAGCAGTTCTTC. Translated: CASSPSGTSVLNEQFF.

The V gene is TRBV13, the J gene TRBJ1-2; maybe TRBD1 (5 bases). Looked up from germline, CDR1 is PRHDT and CDR2 is FYEKMQ (reference sequence). The CDR3 runs to 14 residues. V was pared by 5 bases and J by 8 bases, with 18 bases between. The CDR3 sequence: CASSLGGGTQGYTF. The CDR3 region has the DNA TGTGCCAGCAGCCTGGGCGGAGGGACCCAAGGCTACACCTTC.

The V call is TRBV6-5, the J call TRBJ2-2; TRBD1 agrees at 9 bases. The CDR3 is 15 amino acids. V lost 5 bases, J lost 5 bases, and 6 bases stayed unmatched. Germline V gene lookup returns CDR1 MNHEY and CDR2 SVGAGI. Here the CDR3 DNA reads TGTGCCAGCAGTCCCGGGACAGGGCGAACCGGGGAGCTGTTTTTT. It codes for CASSPGTGRTGELFF.

The rearrangement uses TRBV4-1 and TRBJ1-1, with TRBD1 matching 7 bases. The V gene's germline CDR1 is MGHRA and CDR2 YSYEKL. The CDR3 runs to 16 residues. Losses at the gene ends were 6 bases for V and 2 bases for J; bases not matched to a gene: 12. CDR3 protein: CASSLKPGQKNTEAFF. DNA for the CDR3: TGCGCCAGCAGTCTCAAACCGGGACAGAAAAACACTGAAGCTTTCTTT.

This clone has more than one count but fewer than ten. The rearrangement joins TRBV6-5 to TRBJ1-5, with D possibly matching TRBD1 (5 bases). Germline loops: CDR1 MNHEY, CDR2 SVGAGI. Trimming shortened V by 6 bases and J by 3 bases, and 9 bases separated the two germline ends. There are 13 residues in the CDR3. The CDR3 reads CASRPGYNQPQHF. Written as DNA, the CDR3 is TGTGCCAGCAGGCCAGGGTACAATCAGCCCCAGCATTTT.

This chain joins TRBV27 and TRBJ2-7, with 7 bases aligning to TRBD1. Trimming took 1 base from V and 6 from J; bases not matched to a gene: 9. The germline gives CDR1 MNHEY, CDR2 SMNVEV (reference sequence). This CDR3 comprises 15 residues. The CDR3: CASSLLGTVTSEQYF. The CDR3 DNA reads TGTGCCAGCAGTTTATTGGGGACAGTGACTTCCGAGCAGTACTTC.

The rearrangement links TRBV6-1 to TRBJ2-7, with D perhaps TRBD1 (5 bases). The CDR3 loop spans 14 amino acids. Germline values: CDR1 MNHNS, CDR2 SASEGT. The ends were cut back, 7 bases at V and 1 base at J, with 14 bases in the middle. This chain's CDR3 is CASTPRGGSYEQYF. CDR3 DNA sequence: TGTGCCAGCACCCCAAGGGGCGGTTCCTACGAGCAGTACTTC.

This rearrangement joins TRBV9 to TRBJ2-7; the D gene is possibly TRBD1 (5 bases). CDR1 SGDLS and CDR2 YYNGEE come from the germline V gene. The CDR3 has 14 residues. The germline V and J ends were trimmed by 0 bases and 0 bases, with 7 bases remaining between them. The DNA for the CDR3 is TGTGCCAGCAGCGTAGGAGACAGCTCCTACGAGCAGTACTTC. This gives the protein CASSVGDSSYEQYF.

This clone was seen a handful of times. V usage is TRBV5-1 and J usage is TRBJ1-2, with TRBD1 identical over 9 bases. V shed 4 bases and J 4 bases; nucleotides not matched to a gene: 11. Germline V gene lookup returns CDR1 SGHRS and CDR2 YFSETQ. This CDR3 has 16 residues. This CDR3 is CASSPLPGTGLYGYTF. The CDR3 bases are TGCGCCAGCAGCCCACTTCCCGGGACAGGGCTCTATGGCTACACCTTC.

The chain employs TRBV19 and TRBJ2-1, with 13 bases identical to TRBD2. Germline V CDR1 and CDR2: LNHDA, SQIVND (reference sequence). The length of the CDR3 is 17 residues. The ends lost 4 bases at V and 7 bases at J; junction bases unmatched: 10. CDR3 protein: CASSSIKGTSGTNEQFF. In DNA, the CDR3 is TGTGCCAGTAGTAGTATAAAAGGGACTAGCGGGACTAATGAGCAGTTCTTC.

The V gene is TRBV2, the J gene TRBJ2-3, with D maybe TRBD2 (6 bases). V lost 6 bases and J 4 bases, leaving 11 bases between the germline ends. There are 13 residues in the CDR3. Germline V gives CDR1 SNHLY, CDR2 FYNNEI. The CDR3 here is CASSRERADTQYF. The CDR3 DNA reads TGTGCCAGCAGCCGGGAGCGGGCAGATACGCAGTATTTT.

The chain links TRBV7-3 to TRBJ1-1; 7 nucleotides align to TRBD1. The V and J ends lost 5 bases and 2 bases, in that order; junction bases with no gene match: 8. Germline CDR1 is SGHTA and CDR2 is FQGTGA. There are 15 residues in the CDR3. The CDR3 coding sequence is TGTGCCAGCAGCACAGGGGACAGCCACAACACTGAAGCTTTCTTT. Translating it yields CASSTGDSHNTEAFF.

This sequence joins TRBV2 and TRBJ2-7; 7 bases are shared with TRBD2. Per the germline V gene, CDR1 is SNHLY and CDR2 is FYNNEI. V shed 6 bases, J shed 7 bases, and the junction held 12 bases outside the gene matches. The CDR3 has 14 amino acids. The CDR3 DNA sequence: TGTGCCAGCAGGAAGACTAGCTCTCAGGCGGAGCAGTACTTC. It translates to CASRKTSSQAEQYF.

The CDR3 loop is CASSPKLTGITDTQYF. The CDR3, as DNA: TGTGCCAGCAGCCCCAAACTTACAGGGATCACAGATACGCAGTATTTT. The chain employs TRBV9 and TRBJ2-3; the D gene is possibly TRBD1 (6 bases). This CDR3 is 16 amino acids long. Germline V gene data show CDR1 as SGDLS and CDR2 as YYNGEE. V lost 4 bases and J lost 2, with 17 bases in between. Based on the CDR3 plus reference TRBV9 and TRBJ2-3, the full variable domain is DSGVTQTPKHLITATGQRVTLRCSPRSGDLSVYWYQQSLDQGLQFLIQYYNGEERAKGNILERFSAQQFPDLHSELNLSSLELGDSALYFCASSPKLTGITDTQYFGPGTRLTVL.